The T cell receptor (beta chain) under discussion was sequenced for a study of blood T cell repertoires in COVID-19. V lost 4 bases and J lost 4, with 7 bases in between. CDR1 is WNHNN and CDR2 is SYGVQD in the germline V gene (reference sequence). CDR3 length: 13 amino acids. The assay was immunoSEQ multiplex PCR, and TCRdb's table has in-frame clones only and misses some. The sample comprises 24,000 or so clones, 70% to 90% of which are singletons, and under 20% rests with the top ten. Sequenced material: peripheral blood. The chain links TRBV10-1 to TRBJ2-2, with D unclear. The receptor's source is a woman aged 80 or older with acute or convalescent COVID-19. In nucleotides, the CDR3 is TGCGCCAGCAGTGTGGGCACCACCGGGGAGCTGTTTTTT. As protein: CASSVGTTGELFF.